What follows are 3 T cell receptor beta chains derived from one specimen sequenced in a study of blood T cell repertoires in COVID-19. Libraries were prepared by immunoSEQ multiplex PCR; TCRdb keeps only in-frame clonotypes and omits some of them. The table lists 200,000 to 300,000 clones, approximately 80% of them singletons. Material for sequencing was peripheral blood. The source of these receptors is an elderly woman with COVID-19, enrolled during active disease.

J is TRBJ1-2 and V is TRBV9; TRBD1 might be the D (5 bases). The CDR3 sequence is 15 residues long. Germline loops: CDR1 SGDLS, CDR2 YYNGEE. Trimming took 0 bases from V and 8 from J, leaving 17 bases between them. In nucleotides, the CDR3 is TGTGCCAGCAGCGTAGATCCCACTGACAGCGGGGGCTACACCTTC. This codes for CASSVDPTDSGGYTF.

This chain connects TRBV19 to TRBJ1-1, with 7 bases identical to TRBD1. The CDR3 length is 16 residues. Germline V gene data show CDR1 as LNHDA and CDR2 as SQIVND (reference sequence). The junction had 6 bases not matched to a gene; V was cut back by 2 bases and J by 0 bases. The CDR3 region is CASSIYAGTVNTEAFF. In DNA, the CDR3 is TGTGCCAGTAGTATATACGCTGGGACAGTGAACACTGAAGCTTTCTTT. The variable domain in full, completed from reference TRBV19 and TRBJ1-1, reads DGGITQSPKYLFRKEGQNVTLSCEQNLNHDAMYWYRQDPGQGLRLIYYSQIVNDFQKGDIAEGYSVSREKKESFPLTVTSAQKNPTAFYLCASSIYAGTVNTEAFFGQGTRLTVV.

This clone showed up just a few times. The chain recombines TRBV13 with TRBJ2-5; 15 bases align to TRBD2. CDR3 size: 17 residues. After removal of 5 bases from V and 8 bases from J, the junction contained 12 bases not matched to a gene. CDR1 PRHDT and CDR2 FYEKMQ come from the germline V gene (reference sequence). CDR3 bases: TGTGCCAGCAGCAAGGCCTGGACTAGCGGGAGGGCTCAAACCCAGTACTTC. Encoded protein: CASSKAWTSGRAQTQYF.